This T cell receptor (beta chain) originates from a study of primary melanoma T cells and metastatic recurrence. The overall study: These T2 to T4 primary melanomas had thickness greater than 1 mm.

This CDR3 comprises 17 residues. Trimming cost V 6 bases and J 1 base; bases outside gene matches: 13. Germline V gene sequence: CDR1 KGHSH, CDR2 LQKENI. The patients had surgically resected primary melanoma at risk of metastatic recurrence. This clone is a singleton in its sample. Clones were read by immunoSEQ multiplex PCR, and TCRdb kept only the in-frame ones, dropping some. The table records 650 to 750 clones, about 80% of them present only once. V usage is TRBV18 and J usage is TRBJ1-1; 8 nucleotides align to TRBD1. Source material: melanoma tumor tissue. This TCR was recovered from a human donor with melanoma. CDR3 coding DNA: TGTGCCAGCTCCCACAGGCAGGGGGCGTTACGGAACACTGAAGCTTTCTTT. The encoded protein is CASSHRQGALRNTEAFF.